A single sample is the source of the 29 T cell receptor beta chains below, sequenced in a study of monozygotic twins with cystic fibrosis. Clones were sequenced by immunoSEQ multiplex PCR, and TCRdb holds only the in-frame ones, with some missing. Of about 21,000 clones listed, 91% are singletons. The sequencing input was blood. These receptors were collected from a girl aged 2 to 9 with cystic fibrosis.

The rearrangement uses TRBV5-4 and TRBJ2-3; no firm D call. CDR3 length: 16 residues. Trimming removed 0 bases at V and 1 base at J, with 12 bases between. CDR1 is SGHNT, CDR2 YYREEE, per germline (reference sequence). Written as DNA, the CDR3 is TGTGCCAGCAGCTTGGTCCCCGGCGGTGGCACAGATACGCAGTATTTT. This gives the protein CASSLVPGGGTDTQYF.

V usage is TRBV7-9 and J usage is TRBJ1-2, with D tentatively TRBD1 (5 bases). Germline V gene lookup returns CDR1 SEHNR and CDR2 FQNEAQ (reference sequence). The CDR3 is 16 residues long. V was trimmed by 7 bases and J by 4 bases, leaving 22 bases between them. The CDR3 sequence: CASTEGWGKGTYGYTF. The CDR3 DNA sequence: TGTGCCAGCACCGAGGGATGGGGGAAGGGAACCTATGGCTACACCTTC.

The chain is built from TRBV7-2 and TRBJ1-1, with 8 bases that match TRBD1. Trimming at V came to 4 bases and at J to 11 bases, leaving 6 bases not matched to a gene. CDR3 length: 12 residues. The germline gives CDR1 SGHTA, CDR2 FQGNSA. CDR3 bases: TGTGCCAGCAGCTCCCAGGACAGGGAGGCTTTCTTT. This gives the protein CASSSQDREAFF.

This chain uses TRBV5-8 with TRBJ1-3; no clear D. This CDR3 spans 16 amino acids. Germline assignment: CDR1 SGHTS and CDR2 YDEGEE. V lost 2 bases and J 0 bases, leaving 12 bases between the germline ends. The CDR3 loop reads CASSFGGLSSGNTIYF. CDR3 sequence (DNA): TGTGCCAGCAGCTTCGGTGGCCTCAGCTCTGGAAACACCATATATTTT.

The CDR3 bases are TGTGCCACGTCCCACAGGGACAACACCGGGGAGCTGTTTTTT. It yields the protein CATSHRDNTGELFF. V and J are TRBV6-4 and TRBJ2-2; the D gene is possibly TRBD1 (6 bases). CDR3 length: 14 amino acids. The V end was cut by 10 bases, the J end by 2 bases, with 14 bases between. Per the germline V gene, CDR1 is MRHNA and CDR2 is SNTAGT.

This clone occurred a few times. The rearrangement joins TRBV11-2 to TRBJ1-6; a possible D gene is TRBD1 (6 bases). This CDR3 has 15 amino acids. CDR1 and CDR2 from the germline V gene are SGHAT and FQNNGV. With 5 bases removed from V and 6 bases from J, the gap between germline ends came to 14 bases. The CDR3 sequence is CASSPQGNGNSPLHF. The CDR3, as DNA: TGTGCCAGCAGCCCACAGGGTAATGGTAATTCACCCCTCCACTTT.

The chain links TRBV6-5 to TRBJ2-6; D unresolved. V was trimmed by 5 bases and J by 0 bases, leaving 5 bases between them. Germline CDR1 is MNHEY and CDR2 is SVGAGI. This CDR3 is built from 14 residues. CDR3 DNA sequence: TGTGCCAGCAGTGGGGACTCTGGGGCCAACGTCCTGACTTTC. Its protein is CASSGDSGANVLTF.

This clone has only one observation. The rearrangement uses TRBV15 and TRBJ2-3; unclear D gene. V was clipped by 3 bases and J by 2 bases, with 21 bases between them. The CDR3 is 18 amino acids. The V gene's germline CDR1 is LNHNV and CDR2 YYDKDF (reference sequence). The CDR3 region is CATSRGVLLTPATDTQYF. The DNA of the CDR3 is TGTGCCACCAGCAGGGGCGTCCTTCTAACCCCCGCCACAGATACGCAGTATTTT.

For the CDR3, the DNA is TGCAGAGCTTCCAGGGGGGTCCCCCCGAAGGGCTACACCTTC. Protein product: CRASRGVPPKGYTF. This rearrangement joins TRBV29-1 to TRBJ1-2; 7 bases align to TRBD1. This CDR3 has 14 residues. Per germline, CDR1 SQVTM and CDR2 ANQGSEA. Full variable domain (remainder filled in from reference TRBV29-1 and TRBJ1-2): SAVISQKPSRDICQRGTSLTIQCQVDSQVTMMFWYRQQPGQSLTLIATANQGSEATYESGFVIDKFPISRPNLTFSTLTVSNMSPEDSSIYLCRASRGVPPKGYTFGSGTRLTVV.

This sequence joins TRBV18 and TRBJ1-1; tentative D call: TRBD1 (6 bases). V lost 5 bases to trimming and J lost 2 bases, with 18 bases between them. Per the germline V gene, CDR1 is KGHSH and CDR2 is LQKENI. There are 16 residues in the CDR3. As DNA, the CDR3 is TGTGCCAGCTCAAAAATCCTGACAGGAGACAACACTGAAGCTTTCTTT. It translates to CASSKILTGDNTEAFF.

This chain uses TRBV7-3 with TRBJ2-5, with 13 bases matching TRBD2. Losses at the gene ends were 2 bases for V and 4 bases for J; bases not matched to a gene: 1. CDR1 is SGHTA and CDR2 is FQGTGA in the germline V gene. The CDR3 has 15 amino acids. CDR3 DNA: TGTGCCAGCAGCTTAGGACTAGCGGGAGTAGAGACCCAGTACTTC. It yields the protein CASSLGLAGVETQYF.

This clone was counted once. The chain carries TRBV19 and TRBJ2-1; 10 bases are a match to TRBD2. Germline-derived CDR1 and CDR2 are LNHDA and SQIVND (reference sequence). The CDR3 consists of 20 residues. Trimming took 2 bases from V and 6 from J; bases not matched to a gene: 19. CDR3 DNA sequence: TGTGCCAGTAGTATAATCCCTGTGGGGGTGGGACTAGCGTCCAGCAATGAGCAGTTCTTC. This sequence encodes CASSIIPVGVGLASSNEQFF.

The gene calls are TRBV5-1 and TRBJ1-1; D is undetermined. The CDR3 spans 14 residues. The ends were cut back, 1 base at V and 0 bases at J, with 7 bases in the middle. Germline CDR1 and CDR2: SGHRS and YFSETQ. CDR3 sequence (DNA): TGCGCCAGCAGCTTGCTGGGAGTGAACACTGAAGCTTTCTTT. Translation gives CASSLLGVNTEAFF.

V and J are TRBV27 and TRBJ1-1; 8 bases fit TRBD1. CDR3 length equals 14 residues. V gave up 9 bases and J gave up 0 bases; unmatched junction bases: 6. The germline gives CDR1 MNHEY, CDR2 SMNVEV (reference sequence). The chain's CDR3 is CASWTGRMNTEAFF. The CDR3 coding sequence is TGTGCCAGTTGGACAGGGCGAATGAACACTGAAGCTTTCTTT.

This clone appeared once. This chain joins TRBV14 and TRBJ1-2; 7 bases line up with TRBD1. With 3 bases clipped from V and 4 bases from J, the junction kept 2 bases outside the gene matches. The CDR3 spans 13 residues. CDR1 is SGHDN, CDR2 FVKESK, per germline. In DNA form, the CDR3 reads TGTGCCAGCAGCCAGGCAGGGGGCTATGGCTACACCTTC. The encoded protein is CASSQAGGYGYTF.

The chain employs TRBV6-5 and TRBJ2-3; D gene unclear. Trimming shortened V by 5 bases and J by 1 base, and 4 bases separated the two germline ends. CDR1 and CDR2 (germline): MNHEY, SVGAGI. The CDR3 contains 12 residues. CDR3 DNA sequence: TGTGCCAGCAGTCGAGGCACAGATACGCAGTATTTT. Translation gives CASSRGTDTQYF.

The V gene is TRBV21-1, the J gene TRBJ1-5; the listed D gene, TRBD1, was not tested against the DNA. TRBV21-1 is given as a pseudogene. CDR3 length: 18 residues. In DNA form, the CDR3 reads TGTGCCAGCAGCAAGGGCAACGACACATACAGGGGAAATCAGCCCCAGCATTTT. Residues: CASSKGNDTYRGNQPQHF.

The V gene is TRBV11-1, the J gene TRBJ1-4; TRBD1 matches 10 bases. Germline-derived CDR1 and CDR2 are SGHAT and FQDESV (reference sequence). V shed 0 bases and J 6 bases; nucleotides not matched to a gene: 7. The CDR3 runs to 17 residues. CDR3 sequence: CASSLAATGGEDEKLFF. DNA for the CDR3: TGTGCCAGCAGCTTAGCCGCGACAGGGGGCGAGGATGAAAAACTGTTTTTT.

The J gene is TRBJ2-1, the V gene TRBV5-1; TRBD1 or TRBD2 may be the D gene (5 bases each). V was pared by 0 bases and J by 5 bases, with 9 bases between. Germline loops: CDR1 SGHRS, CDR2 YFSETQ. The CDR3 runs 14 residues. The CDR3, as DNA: TGCGCCAGCAGCTTGGTGGGGACGCACAATGAGCAGTTCTTC. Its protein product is CASSLVGTHNEQFF.

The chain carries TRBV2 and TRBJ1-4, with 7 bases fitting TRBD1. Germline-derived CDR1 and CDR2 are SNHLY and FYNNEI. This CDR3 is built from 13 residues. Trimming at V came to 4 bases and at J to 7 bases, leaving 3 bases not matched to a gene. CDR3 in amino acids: CASSGAGGEKLFF. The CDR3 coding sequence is TGTGCCAGCAGTGGGGCAGGGGGTGAAAAACTGTTTTTT.

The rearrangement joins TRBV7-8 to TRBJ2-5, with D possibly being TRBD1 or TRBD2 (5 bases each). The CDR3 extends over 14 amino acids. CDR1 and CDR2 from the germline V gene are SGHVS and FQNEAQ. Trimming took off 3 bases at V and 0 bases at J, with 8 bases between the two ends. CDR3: CASSFRDHQETQYF. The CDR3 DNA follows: TGTGCCAGCAGCTTCCGGGACCACCAAGAGACCCAGTACTTC. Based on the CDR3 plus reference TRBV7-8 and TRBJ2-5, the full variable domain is GAGVSQSPRYKVAKRGQDVALRCDPISGHVSLFWYQQALGQGPEFLTYFQNEAQLDKSGLPSDRFFAERPEGSVSTLKIQRTQQEDSAVYLCASSFRDHQETQYFGPGTRLLVL.

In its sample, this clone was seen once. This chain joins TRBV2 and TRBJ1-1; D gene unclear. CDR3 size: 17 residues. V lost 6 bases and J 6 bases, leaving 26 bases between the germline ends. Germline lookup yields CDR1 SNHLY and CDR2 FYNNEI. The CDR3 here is CASSASRSALPRAEAFF. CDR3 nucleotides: TGTGCCAGCAGCGCCTCCCGAAGCGCTCTCCCAAGGGCTGAAGCTTTCTTT.

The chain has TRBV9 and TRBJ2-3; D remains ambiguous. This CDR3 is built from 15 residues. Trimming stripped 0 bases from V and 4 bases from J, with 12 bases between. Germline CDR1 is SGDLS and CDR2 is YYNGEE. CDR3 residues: CASSVDPLVPDTQYF. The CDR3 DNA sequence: TGTGCCAGCAGCGTAGATCCGTTAGTTCCAGATACGCAGTATTTT.

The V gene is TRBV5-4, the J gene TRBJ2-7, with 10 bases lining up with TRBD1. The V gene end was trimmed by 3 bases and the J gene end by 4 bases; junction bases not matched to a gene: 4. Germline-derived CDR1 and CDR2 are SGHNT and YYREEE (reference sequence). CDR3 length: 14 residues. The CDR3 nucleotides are TGTGCCAGCAGCTCTAGGACAGGGGGATACGAGCAGTACTTC. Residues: CASSSRTGGYEQYF.

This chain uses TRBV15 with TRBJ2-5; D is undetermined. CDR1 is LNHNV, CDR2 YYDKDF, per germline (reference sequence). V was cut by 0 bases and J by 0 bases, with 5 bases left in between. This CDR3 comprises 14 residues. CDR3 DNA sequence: TGTGCCACCAGCAGAGACCCTCACCAAGAGACCCAGTACTTC. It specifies CATSRDPHQETQYF.

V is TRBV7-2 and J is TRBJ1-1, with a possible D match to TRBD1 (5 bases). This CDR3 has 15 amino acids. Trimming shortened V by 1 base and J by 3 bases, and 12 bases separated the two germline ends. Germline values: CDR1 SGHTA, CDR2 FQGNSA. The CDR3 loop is CASSLEGRGDTEAFF. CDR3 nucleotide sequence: TGTGCCAGCAGCTTAGAGGGTCGAGGGGACACTGAAGCTTTCTTT.

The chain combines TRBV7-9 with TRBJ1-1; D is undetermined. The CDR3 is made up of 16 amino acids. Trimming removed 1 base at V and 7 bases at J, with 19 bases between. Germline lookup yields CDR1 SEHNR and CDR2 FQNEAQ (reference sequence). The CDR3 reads CASSLDTAGSPIEAFF. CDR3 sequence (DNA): TGTGCCAGCAGCTTAGACACCGCGGGCAGCCCCATTGAAGCTTTCTTT.

The CDR3 DNA sequence: TGCGCCAGCAGCCAAGAGCCTACCCTAGCGGGAGTATCGAATGAGCAGTTCTTC. It translates to CASSQEPTLAGVSNEQFF. This sequence joins TRBV4-3 and TRBJ2-1, with 10 nucleotides matching TRBD2. V shed 0 bases and J 7 bases; nucleotides not matched to a gene: 12. This CDR3 region has 18 residues. Germline V CDR1 and CDR2: LGHNA, YSLEER.

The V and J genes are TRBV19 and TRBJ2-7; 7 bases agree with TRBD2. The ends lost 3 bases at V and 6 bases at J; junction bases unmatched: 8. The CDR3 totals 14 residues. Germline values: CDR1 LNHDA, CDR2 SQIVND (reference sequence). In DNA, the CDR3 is TGTGCCAGTAGTATGAGGGCGGGAGAGGTCGAGCAGTACTTC. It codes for CASSMRAGEVEQYF.